Shown below are 22 T cell receptor beta chains from a single sample sequenced in a study of blood T cell repertoires in COVID-19 (dated by TCRdb to about 2020). The library relied on the immunoSEQ multiplex PCR assay. TCRdb took this table from immuneACCESS and kept in-frame rearrangements with V and J called. Such tables lack part of the clones; where checked against another copy, unresolved V genes explain under half of the gap, and the rest is unexplained. The table for this sample lists 230,000 or so clones; about 91% of them were counted only once. Approximately 2.5% of the sample comes from the top ten. Sequencing was performed on PBMCs or T cells enriched from blood (not recorded which). All receptors come from a woman aged 40 to 50 with acute COVID-19.

J is TRBJ2-3 and V is TRBV21-1; the table's D call TRBD2 went unverified against the DNA. TRBV21-1 is given as a pseudogene. This CDR3 is built from 15 residues. The DNA of the CDR3 is TGTGCCAGCAGGGGACTAGCGGGAGAGGAAGATACGCAGTATTTT. Translating it yields CASRGLAGEEDTQYF.

The V call is TRBV24-1, the J call TRBJ2-3; 7 bases are a match to TRBD2. The CDR3 consists of 15 residues. CDR1 KGHDR and CDR2 SFDVKD come from the germline V gene. Trimming at V came to 4 bases and at J to 0 bases, leaving 3 bases not matched to a gene. In nucleotides, the CDR3 is TGTGCCACCAGTGAAGGTAGCGGGAGCACAGATACGCAGTATTTT. Encoded protein: CATSEGSGSTDTQYF.

The genes are TRBV11-2 and TRBJ2-1, with D possibly TRBD1 on 6 matching bases. The CDR3 totals 15 residues. Looked up from germline, CDR1 is SGHAT and CDR2 is FQNNGV. With 0 bases removed from V and 8 bases from J, the gap between germline ends came to 14 bases. In DNA, the CDR3 is TGTGCCAGCAGCTTAGACGAGACAGGAATCGATGAGCAGTTCTTC. This gives the protein CASSLDETGIDEQFF.

This clone is a singleton in its sample. The chain links TRBV6-2 or TRBV6-3 to TRBJ2-5; tentatively, D is TRBD2 (5 bases). CDR3 length: 11 residues. V was cut by 4 bases and J by 9 bases, with 9 bases left in between. Germline V lookup: CDR1 MNHEY, CDR2 SVGEGT. The CDR3 nucleotides are TGTGCCAGCAGTTGGCTCGGGGCCCAGTACTTC. Translated: CASSWLGAQYF.

This chain joins TRBV18 and TRBJ2-2, with TRBD2 matching 10 bases. The CDR3 consists of 16 residues. Germline trimming cut 1 base from V and 3 bases from J; bases unmatched to any gene: 2. CDR1 KGHSH and CDR2 LQKENI come from the germline V gene. In nucleotides, the CDR3 is TGTGCCAGCTCACCACGAACTAGCGGGGACACCGGGGAGCTGTTTTTT. It yields the protein CASSPRTSGDTGELFF.

The chain employs TRBV7-8 and TRBJ2-5; 12 nucleotides line up with TRBD2. This CDR3 comprises 19 residues. Trimming took 5 bases from V and 4 from J; bases not matched to a gene: 17. Germline-derived CDR1 and CDR2 are SGHVS and FQNEAQ. The CDR3 sequence: CASSLALAGGPGWLETQYF. The CDR3 coding sequence is TGTGCCAGCAGCCTCGCCCTAGCGGGGGGGCCTGGTTGGTTAGAGACCCAGTACTTC.

The sample holds one count of this clone. The V gene is TRBV11-2, the J gene TRBJ1-3, with D hard to call. This CDR3 spans 15 amino acids. Germline V gives CDR1 SGHAT, CDR2 FQNNGV. V shed 6 bases and J shed 0 bases, with 12 bases lying between them. The CDR3 here is CASSFLGSSGNTIYF. Here the CDR3 DNA reads TGTGCCAGCAGTTTCCTAGGAAGCTCTGGAAACACCATATATTTT.

V usage is TRBV12-3 or TRBV12-4 and J usage is TRBJ1-3, with D unresolved. Trimming stripped 10 bases from V and 2 bases from J, with 12 bases between. The CDR3 extends over 13 amino acids. CDR3 sequence (DNA): TGTGCCATTAGTAATCGGGCTGGAAACACCATATATTTT. Protein product: CAISNRAGNTIYF.

J is TRBJ2-6 and V is TRBV6-5; 7 nucleotides agree with TRBD1. The V gene end was trimmed by 6 bases and the J gene end by 4 bases; junction bases not matched to a gene: 6. Looked up from germline, CDR1 is MNHEY and CDR2 is SVGAGI. This CDR3 has 15 amino acids. This CDR3 reads CASSLTGAGANVLTF. Written as DNA, the CDR3 is TGTGCCAGCAGCTTAACAGGGGCCGGGGCCAACGTCCTGACTTTC.

The J gene is TRBJ1-2, the V gene TRBV6-5, with unresolved D. V dropped 6 bases and J dropped 8 bases, with 16 bases sitting between them. The CDR3 length is 13 residues. Germline lookup yields CDR1 MNHEY and CDR2 SVGAGI. This CDR3 is CASRNNGPEGYTF. As DNA, the CDR3 is TGTGCCAGCAGAAACAACGGCCCGGAGGGCTACACCTTC.

The chain joins TRBV7-2 to TRBJ2-3, with a weak D call TRBD2 (6 bases). Trimming pared 5 bases from V and 6 bases from J, leaving 21 bases between. Germline-derived CDR1 and CDR2 are SGHTA and FQGNSA. The CDR3 sequence is 16 residues long. In nucleotides, the CDR3 is TGTGCCAGCAGCCCGGGCGGACTATGGGTCGGCGATACGCAGTATTTT. Encoded protein: CASSPGGLWVGDTQYF.

V is TRBV6-1 and J is TRBJ2-5; 9 bases align to TRBD1. From germline, CDR1 is MNHNS and CDR2 SASEGT. The CDR3 loop spans 15 amino acids. The junction had 5 bases not matched to a gene; V was cut back by 4 bases and J by 2 bases. The CDR3 nucleotides read TGTGCCAGCAGTGGAGCGGGACAGGGACAAGAGACCCAGTACTTC. This codes for CASSGAGQGQETQYF.

V gene TRBV7-2 combines with J gene TRBJ2-3; 7 bases fit TRBD2. V lost 7 bases to trimming and J lost 0 bases; unmatched junction nucleotides: 7. Germline lookup yields CDR1 SGHTA and CDR2 FQGNSA. The CDR3 has 15 residues. CDR3 bases: TGTGCCAGCATGGGATGGGGGGGAAGCACAGATACGCAGTATTTT. Amino acid sequence: CASMGWGGSTDTQYF.

The CDR3 loop is CASSRGLAGPEETQYF. CDR3 DNA sequence: TGTGCCAGCAGCAGAGGACTAGCGGGGCCAGAGGAGACCCAGTACTTC. The chain carries TRBV6-2 or TRBV6-3 and TRBJ2-5; 12 bases align to TRBD2. CDR3 size: 16 residues. Germline V lookup: CDR1 MNHEY, CDR2 SVGEGT. The ends lost 6 bases at V and 5 bases at J; junction bases unmatched: 10.

The rearrangement joins TRBV5-1 to TRBJ1-6; weak D call: TRBD1 (6 bases). Germline CDR1 reads SGHRS; CDR2 reads YFSETQ. Trimming pared 4 bases from V and 1 base from J, leaving 15 bases between. The CDR3 spans 17 residues. In DNA form, the CDR3 reads TGCGCCAGCAGCATACAGGGCGGCAGATCCTATAATTCACCCCTCCACTTT. It encodes CASSIQGGRSYNSPLHF.

This clone was found once. CDR3 in DNA: TGTGCCAGCAGCTCGGGAGGTTTTAACACTGAAGCTTTCTTT. This codes for CASSSGGFNTEAFF. This sequence joins TRBV7-9 and TRBJ1-1, with D unresolved. Germline CDR1 SEHNR, CDR2 FQNEAQ (reference sequence). This CDR3 contains 14 residues. V was pared by 4 bases and J by 2 bases, with 11 bases between.

This chain connects TRBV7-2 to TRBJ2-3; D not resolved. Trimming removed 5 bases from V and 4 bases from J, with 16 bases in between. Germline CDR1 SGHTA, CDR2 FQGNSA. The CDR3 sequence is 15 residues long. CDR3 in DNA: TGTGCCAGCAGCCTGCTACCCCTTAGCTCAGATACGCAGTATTTT. Translation gives CASSLLPLSSDTQYF.

Comment on this clone: The same CDR3 also results from other DNA sequences found in this sample. V gene TRBV9 combines with J gene TRBJ2-1; TRBD2 matches at 10 bases. CDR1 is SGDLS and CDR2 is YYNGEE in the germline V gene. CDR3 length: 15 amino acids. V shed 0 bases, J shed 5 bases, and the junction held 2 bases outside the gene matches. CDR3: CASSVGLAGDNEQFF. In DNA form, the CDR3 reads TGTGCCAGCAGCGTAGGCCTAGCGGGAGACAATGAGCAGTTCTTC.

This sequence joins TRBV19 and TRBJ1-5, with unresolved D. CDR3 length: 12 amino acids. With 2 bases removed from V and 4 bases from J, the gap between germline ends came to 3 bases. CDR1 LNHDA and CDR2 SQIVND come from the germline V gene (reference sequence). In DNA, the CDR3 is TGTGCCAGTAGTATATATAATCAGCCCCAGCATTTT. Its translation: CASSIYNQPQHF.

The J gene is TRBJ2-7, the V gene TRBV5-4, with 13 bases aligning to TRBD2. The V and J ends lost 3 bases and 6 bases, in that order; junction bases with no gene match: 6. Germline CDR1 is SGHNT and CDR2 is YYREEE (reference sequence). The CDR3 consists of 15 residues. The CDR3 region has the DNA TGTGCCAGCAGCTATGGACTAGCGGGGGTCGGCGAGCAGTACTTC. As protein: CASSYGLAGVGEQYF.

The rearrangement links TRBV5-4 to TRBJ2-7; the D gene is possibly TRBD2 (6 bases). V was trimmed by 1 base and J by 2 bases, leaving 10 bases between them. Looked up from germline, CDR1 is SGHNT and CDR2 is YYREEE (reference sequence). This CDR3 is 14 amino acids long. The DNA of the CDR3 is TGTGCCAGCAGCTTGCCCGGGGAGGCCTACGAGCAGTACTTC. Translated, it gives CASSLPGEAYEQYF.

This chain links TRBV21-1 with TRBJ2-1; the table names TRBD2, a call not compared with the DNA. TRBV21-1 is a known pseudogene. The CDR3 has 14 amino acids. This CDR3 reads CASSNPSSYNEQFF. CDR3 DNA: TGTGCCAGCAGCAACCCTAGCTCCTACAATGAGCAGTTCTTC.